This is a list of T cell receptor beta chains from one sample in a study of shared clonotypes between healthy human individuals. Generated by immunoSEQ multiplex PCR, the TCRdb table keeps only in-frame clones and is missing some. This table holds roughly 590,000 clones, roughly 95% found once. Sequencing was done on a sample of naive CD8+ T cells sorted from blood. The receptors originated from a woman between 25 and 40 years old in good health. The CDR3 runs from the conserved cysteine through the conserved F or W. Fields, in order: V gene, D gene, J gene, clone size, CDR3 length, CDR3 protein, CDR3 DNA. D genes are given only for firm matches. Clone sizes are given selectively: once, few, many, or a class where the clone is expanded.

TRBV2	NA	TRBJ1-3	NA	15	CASSEAPGTGNTIYF	TGTGCCAGCAGTGAAGCCCCCGGGACTGGAAACACCATATATTTT
TRBV10-3	NA	TRBJ2-7	NA	13	CAISGSGSYEQYF	TGTGCCATCAGTGGGTCAGGGTCCTACGAGCAGTACTTC
TRBV11-2	NA	TRBJ1-1	NA	11	CASRMQTEAFF	TGTGCCAGCCGAATGCAGACTGAAGCTTTCTTT
TRBV15	NA	TRBJ2-5	NA	14	CATSRGRGQETQYF	TGTGCCACCAGCAGAGGTCGGGGACAAGAGACCCAGTACTTC
TRBV2	TRBD1	TRBJ1-5	NA	14	CASSEGTGYQPQHF	TGTGCCAGCAGTGAAGGGACAGGGTATCAGCCCCAGCATTTT
TRBV13	NA	TRBJ2-1	NA	15	CASSSGPNKGDEQFF	TGTGCCAGCAGCTCGGGACCCAACAAGGGGGATGAGCAGTTCTTC
TRBV19	NA	TRBJ2-3	NA	14	CASRKRAVTDTQYF	TGTGCCAGTCGAAAAAGGGCCGTCACAGATACGCAGTATTTT
TRBV6-1	TRBD1	TRBJ1-4	NA	14	CASSPGTANEKLFF	TGTGCCAGCAGTCCCGGGACAGCGAATGAAAAACTGTTTTTT
TRBV27	NA	TRBJ2-7	NA	14	CASSLQGPFREQYF	TGTGCCAGCAGTTTGCAGGGACCGTTTAGGGAGCAGTACTTC
TRBV28	NA	TRBJ2-7	once	16	CASSLRGRGISYEQYF	TGTGCCAGCAGTCTCCGGGGGCGGGGGATTTCCTACGAGCAGTACTTC
TRBV13	NA	TRBJ1-1	NA	15	CASSRPQGVNTEAFF	TGTGCCAGCAGCCGGCCCCAGGGCGTGAACACTGAAGCTTTCTTT
TRBV27	TRBD2	TRBJ2-1	NA	15	CASSPGTSGRNEQFF	TGTGCCAGCAGTCCTGGGACTAGCGGGCGCAATGAGCAGTTCTTC
TRBV13	NA	TRBJ1-4	NA	14	CASSLGYPPGELFF	TGTGCCAGCAGCTTAGGGTACCCCCCTGGAGAACTGTTTTTT
TRBV29-1	NA	TRBJ1-4	NA	14	CSVEGTDSNEKLFF	TGCAGCGTTGAAGGGACAGACTCTAATGAAAAACTGTTTTTT
TRBV10-3	TRBD1	TRBJ2-1	NA	13	CAIMETGWDEQFF	TGTGCCATCATGGAGACAGGGTGGGATGAGCAGTTCTTC
TRBV5-1	TRBD2	TRBJ2-2	NA	16	CASSPGGGRDTGELFF	TGCGCCAGCAGCCCCGGCGGGGGAAGGGACACCGGGGAGCTGTTTTTT
TRBV9	NA	TRBJ1-2	once	14	CASSVGGAEYGYTF	TGTGCCAGCAGCGTAGGAGGGGCCGAATATGGCTACACCTTC
TRBV7-9	TRBD1	TRBJ1-6	NA	17	CASSLATATGLDSPLHF	TGTGCCAGCAGCTTAGCCACTGCGACAGGGCTGGATTCACCCCTCCACTTT
TRBV19	NA	TRBJ2-2	NA	13	CASSIPETGELFF	TGTGCCAGTAGTATCCCAGAGACCGGGGAGCTGTTTTTT
TRBV11-2	TRBD1	TRBJ1-1	NA	18	CASSDTGAGQGAGTEAFF	TGTGCCAGCAGCGATACCGGGGCCGGACAGGGGGCAGGGACTGAAGCTTTCTTT
TRBV27	TRBD2	TRBJ2-7	NA	15	CASSFSTSGSYEQYF	TGTGCCAGCAGTTTTTCGACTAGCGGGAGCTACGAGCAGTACTTC
TRBV11-2	TRBD1	TRBJ2-7	NA	14	CASSLGQGVSEQYF	TGTGCCAGCAGCTTAGGACAGGGGGTGAGCGAGCAGTACTTC
TRBV7-7	TRBD2	TRBJ2-3	NA	15	CASSLSGSSTDTQYF	TGTGCCAGCAGCCTCAGCGGGAGCAGCACAGATACGCAGTATTTT
TRBV27	NA	TRBJ2-7	NA	15	CASNENRPPTYEQYF	TGTGCCAGCAACGAAAACAGGCCCCCAACCTACGAGCAGTACTTC
TRBV2	NA	TRBJ2-1	NA	15	CASSDAGSSYNEQFF	TGTGCCAGCAGTGATGCGGGGAGCTCCTACAATGAGCAGTTCTTC
TRBV29-1	NA	TRBJ1-1	NA	14	CSVEGGRLNTEAFF	TGCAGCGTTGAAGGTGGGAGGTTGAACACTGAAGCTTTCTTT
TRBV28	TRBD2	TRBJ2-1	NA	16	CASSLRGEVPYNEQFF	TGTGCCAGCAGTTTGCGGGGGGAGGTCCCCTACAATGAGCAGTTCTTC
TRBV27	TRBD1	TRBJ1-1	NA	19	CASSPPPPRQGPLGTEAFF	TGTGCCAGCAGTCCTCCACCCCCGCGACAGGGGCCTTTAGGCACTGAAGCTTTCTTT
TRBV5-1	NA	TRBJ2-1	once	15	CASSLADSLNDEQFF	TGCGCCAGCAGCTTGGCCGACAGTCTAAATGATGAGCAGTTCTTC
TRBV28	TRBD2	TRBJ2-3	once	20	CASSLWRGTSGIEDTDTQYF	TGTGCCAGCAGTTTATGGAGGGGGACTAGCGGGATAGAAGACACAGATACGCAGTATTTT
TRBV4-1	NA	TRBJ2-5	NA	14	CASSQDVSGLEQYF	TGCGCCAGCAGCCAAGACGTGTCGGGACTGGAGCAGTACTTC
TRBV2	TRBD2	TRBJ2-1	NA	13	CASSEALRREHFF	TGTGCCAGCAGTGAAGCGCTTCGGCGGGAGCATTTCTTC
TRBV28	TRBD1	TRBJ1-6	NA	13	CASSGGTASPLHF	TGTGCCAGCAGTGGGGGGACAGCCTCACCCCTCCACTTT
TRBV7-9	NA	TRBJ2-7	NA	12	CASSLSGGEQYF	TGTGCCAGCAGCCTTAGCGGAGGCGAGCAGTACTTC
TRBV7-9	TRBD1	TRBJ1-5	NA	17	CASSLGATGSSNQPQHF	TGTGCCAGCAGCCTAGGGGCGACAGGGTCGAGCAATCAGCCCCAGCATTTT
TRBV28	NA	TRBJ2-7	NA	13	CASSLSQSSEQYF	TGTGCCAGCAGTTTATCGCAGAGTTCCGAGCAGTACTTC
TRBV10-3	NA	TRBJ2-3	NA	11	CAISEGPGLYF	TGTGCCATCAGTGAGGGACCAGGTCTGTATTTT
TRBV5-6	NA	TRBJ2-7	NA	12	CASSLQGHEQYF	TGTGCCAGCAGCTTACAGGGCCACGAGCAGTACTTC
TRBV28	NA	TRBJ1-2	NA	16	CASRKTGSYSYYGYTF	TGTGCCAGCAGAAAAACCGGGTCCTACTCCTACTATGGCTACACCTTC
TRBV10-2	NA	TRBJ1-5	NA	19	CASTSGGHRGLYSNQPQHF	TGCGCCAGCACTTCAGGAGGACATCGGGGGCTATATAGCAATCAGCCCCAGCATTTT
TRBV29-1	TRBD2	TRBJ2-7	NA	16	CSVVGALAGASYEQYF	TGCAGCGTTGTGGGGGCGCTAGCGGGGGCCTCCTACGAGCAGTACTTC
TRBV6-4	TRBD2	TRBJ2-5	NA	15	CASSDLLAGRETQYF	TGTGCCAGCAGTGACTTATTAGCGGGCAGGGAGACCCAGTACTTC
TRBV19	TRBD1	TRBJ2-6	NA	16	CASRDRGFSGANVLTF	TGTGCCAGTAGGGACAGGGGGTTCTCTGGGGCCAACGTCCTGACTTTC
TRBV4-1	NA	TRBJ2-5	NA	13	CASRDGGQETQYF	TGCGCCAGCAGGGACGGAGGGCAAGAGACCCAGTACTTC
TRBV9	NA	TRBJ1-2	NA	14	CASSPWDGNYGYTF	TGTGCCAGCAGCCCCTGGGACGGTAACTATGGCTACACCTTC
TRBV29-1	TRBD2	TRBJ2-2	NA	16	CSVETSGGSNTGELFF	TGCAGCGTTGAAACTAGCGGGGGATCGAACACCGGGGAGCTGTTTTTT
TRBV5-1	NA	TRBJ2-7	NA	14	CASSWDGGAYEQYF	TGCGCCAGCAGCTGGGACGGCGGAGCCTACGAGCAGTACTTC
TRBV2	TRBD1	TRBJ2-1	NA	13	CASSRTGWNEQFF	TGTGCCAGCAGCCGGACAGGGTGGAATGAGCAGTTCTTC
TRBV7-9	NA	TRBJ2-7	NA	15	CASSLSGSPNYEQYF	TGTGCCAGCAGCCTTTCCGGGTCCCCGAACTACGAGCAGTACTTC